The entry below describes one TCR beta chain. Generated by immunoSEQ multiplex PCR, the TCRdb table keeps only in-frame clones and is missing some. Of around 100,000 clones in the sample, roughly 85% were seen once. The data originate from a study of blood T cell repertoires in COVID-19. Trimming shortened V by 3 bases and J by 7 bases, and 16 bases separated the two germline ends. This CDR3 is built from 15 residues. Germline CDR1 reads MDHEN; CDR2 reads SYDVKM. The V and J genes are TRBV28 and TRBJ2-1; D might be TRBD2 (5 bases). The sample taken for sequencing was peripheral blood. This receptor was obtained from a man between 65 and 85 years old with active or convalescent COVID-19. Here the CDR3 reads CASSFLEEGWNEQFF. CDR3 coding DNA: TGTGCCAGCAGTTTCCTTGAAGAGGGATGGAATGAGCAGTTCTTC.